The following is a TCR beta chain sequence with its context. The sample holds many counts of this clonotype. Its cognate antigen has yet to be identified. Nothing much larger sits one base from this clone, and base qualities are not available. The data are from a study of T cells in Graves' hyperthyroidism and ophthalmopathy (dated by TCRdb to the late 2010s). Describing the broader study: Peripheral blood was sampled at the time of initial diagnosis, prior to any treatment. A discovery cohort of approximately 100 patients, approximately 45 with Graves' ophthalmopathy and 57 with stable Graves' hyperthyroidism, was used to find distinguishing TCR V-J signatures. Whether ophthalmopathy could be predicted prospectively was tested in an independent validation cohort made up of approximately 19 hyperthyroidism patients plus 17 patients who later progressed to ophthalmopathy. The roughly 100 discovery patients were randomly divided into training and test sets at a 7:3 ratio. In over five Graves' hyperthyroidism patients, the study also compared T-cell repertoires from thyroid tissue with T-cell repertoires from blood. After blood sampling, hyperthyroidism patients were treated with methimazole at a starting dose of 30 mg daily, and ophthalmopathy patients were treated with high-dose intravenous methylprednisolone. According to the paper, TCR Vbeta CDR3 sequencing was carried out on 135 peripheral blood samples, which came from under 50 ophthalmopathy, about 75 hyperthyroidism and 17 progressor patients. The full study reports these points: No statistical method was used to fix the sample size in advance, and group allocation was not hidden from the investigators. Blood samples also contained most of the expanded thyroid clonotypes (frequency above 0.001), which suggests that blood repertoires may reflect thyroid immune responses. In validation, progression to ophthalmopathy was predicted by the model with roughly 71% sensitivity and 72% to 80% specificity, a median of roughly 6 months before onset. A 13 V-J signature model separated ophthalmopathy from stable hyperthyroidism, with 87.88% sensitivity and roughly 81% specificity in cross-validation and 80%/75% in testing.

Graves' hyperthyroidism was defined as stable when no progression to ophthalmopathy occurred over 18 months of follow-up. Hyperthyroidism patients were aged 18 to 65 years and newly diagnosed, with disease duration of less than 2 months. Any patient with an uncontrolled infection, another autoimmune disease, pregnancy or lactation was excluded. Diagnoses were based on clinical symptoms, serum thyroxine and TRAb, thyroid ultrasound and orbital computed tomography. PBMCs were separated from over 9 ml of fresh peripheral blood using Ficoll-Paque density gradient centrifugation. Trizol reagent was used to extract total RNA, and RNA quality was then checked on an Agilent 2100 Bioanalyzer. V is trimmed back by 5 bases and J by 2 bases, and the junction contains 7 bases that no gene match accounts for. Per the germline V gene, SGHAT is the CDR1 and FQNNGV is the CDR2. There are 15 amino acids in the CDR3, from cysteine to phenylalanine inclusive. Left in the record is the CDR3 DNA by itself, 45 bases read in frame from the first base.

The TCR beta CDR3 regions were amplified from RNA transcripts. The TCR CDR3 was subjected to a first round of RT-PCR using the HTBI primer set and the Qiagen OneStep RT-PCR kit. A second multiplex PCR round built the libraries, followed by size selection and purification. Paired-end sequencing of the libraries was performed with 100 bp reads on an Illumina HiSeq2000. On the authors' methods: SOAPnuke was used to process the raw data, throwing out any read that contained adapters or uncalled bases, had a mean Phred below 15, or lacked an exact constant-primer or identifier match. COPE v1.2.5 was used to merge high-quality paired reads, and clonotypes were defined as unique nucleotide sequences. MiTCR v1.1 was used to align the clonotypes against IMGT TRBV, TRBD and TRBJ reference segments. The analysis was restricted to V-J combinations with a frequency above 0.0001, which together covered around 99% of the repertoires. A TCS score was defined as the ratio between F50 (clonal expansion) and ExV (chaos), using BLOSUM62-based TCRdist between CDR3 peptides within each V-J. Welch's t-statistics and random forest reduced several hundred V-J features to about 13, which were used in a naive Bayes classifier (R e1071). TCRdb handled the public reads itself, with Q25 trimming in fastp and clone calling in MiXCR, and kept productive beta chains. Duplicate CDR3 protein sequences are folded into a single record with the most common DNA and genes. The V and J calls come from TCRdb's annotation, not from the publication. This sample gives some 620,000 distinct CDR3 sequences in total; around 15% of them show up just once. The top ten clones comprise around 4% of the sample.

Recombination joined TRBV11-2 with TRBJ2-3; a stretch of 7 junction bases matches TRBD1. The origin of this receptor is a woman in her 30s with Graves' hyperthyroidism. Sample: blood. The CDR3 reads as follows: CASSRGTATTDTQYF. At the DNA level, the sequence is TGTGCCAGCAGCCGAGGGACAGCGACCACAGATACGCAGTATTTT. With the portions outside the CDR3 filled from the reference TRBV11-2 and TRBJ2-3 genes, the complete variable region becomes EAGVAQSPRYKIIEKRQSVAFWCNPISGHATLYWYQQILGQGPKLLIQFQNNGVVDDSQLPKDRFSAERLKGVDSTLKIQPAKLEDSAVYLCASSRGTATTDTQYFGPGTRLTVL.